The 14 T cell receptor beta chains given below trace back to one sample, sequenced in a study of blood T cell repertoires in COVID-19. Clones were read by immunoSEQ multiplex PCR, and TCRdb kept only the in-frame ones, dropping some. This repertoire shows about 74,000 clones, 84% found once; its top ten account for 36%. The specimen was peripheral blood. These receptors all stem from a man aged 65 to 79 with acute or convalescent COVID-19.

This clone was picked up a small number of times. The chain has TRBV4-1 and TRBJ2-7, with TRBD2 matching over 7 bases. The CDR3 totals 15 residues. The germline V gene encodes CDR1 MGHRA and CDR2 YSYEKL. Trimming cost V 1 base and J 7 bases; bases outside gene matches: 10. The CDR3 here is CASSQVGGGTSEQYF. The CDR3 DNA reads TGCGCCAGCAGCCAAGTTGGGGGAGGGACTTCTGAGCAGTACTTC.

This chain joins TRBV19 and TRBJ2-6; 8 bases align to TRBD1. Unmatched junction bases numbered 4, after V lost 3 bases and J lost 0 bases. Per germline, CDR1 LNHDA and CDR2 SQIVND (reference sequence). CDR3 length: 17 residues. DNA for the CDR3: TGTGCCAGTAGTATGCTCGGGACAGGCTCTGGGGCCAACGTCCTGACTTTC. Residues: CASSMLGTGSGANVLTF.

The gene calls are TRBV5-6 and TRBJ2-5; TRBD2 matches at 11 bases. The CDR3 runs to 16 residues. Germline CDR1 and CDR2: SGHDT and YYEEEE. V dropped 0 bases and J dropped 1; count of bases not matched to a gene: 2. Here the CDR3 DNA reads TGTGCCAGCAGCTTGGTACTAGCGGGGGCCCAAGAGACCCAGTACTTC. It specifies CASSLVLAGAQETQYF. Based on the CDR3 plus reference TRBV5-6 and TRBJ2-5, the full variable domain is DAGVTQSPTHLIKTRGQQVTLRCSPKSGHDTVSWYQQALGQGPQFIFQYYEEEERQRGNFPDRFSGHQFPNYSSELNVNALLLGDSALYLCASSLVLAGAQETQYFGPGTRLLVL.

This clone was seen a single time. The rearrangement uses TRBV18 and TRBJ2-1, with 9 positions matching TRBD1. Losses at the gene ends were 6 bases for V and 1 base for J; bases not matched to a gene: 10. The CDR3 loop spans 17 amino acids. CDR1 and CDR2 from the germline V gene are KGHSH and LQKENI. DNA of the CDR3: TGTGCCAGCTCTCCCCGGTCCGGACAGGGGTCCTACAATGAGCAGTTCTTC. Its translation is CASSPRSGQGSYNEQFF.

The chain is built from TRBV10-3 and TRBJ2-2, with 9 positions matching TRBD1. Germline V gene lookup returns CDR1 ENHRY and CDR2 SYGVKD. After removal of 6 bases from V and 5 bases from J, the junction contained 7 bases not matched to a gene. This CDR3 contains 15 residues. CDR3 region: CAIRPRDRATGELFF. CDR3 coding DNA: TGTGCCATCAGGCCAAGGGACAGGGCTACCGGGGAGCTGTTTTTT.

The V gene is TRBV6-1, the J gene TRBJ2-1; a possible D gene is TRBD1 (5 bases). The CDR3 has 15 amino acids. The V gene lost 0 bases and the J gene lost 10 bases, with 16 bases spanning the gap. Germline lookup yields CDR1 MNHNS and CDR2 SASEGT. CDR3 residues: CASSEAGRVAREQFF. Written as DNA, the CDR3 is TGTGCCAGCAGTGAAGCAGGCAGGGTGGCACGGGAGCAGTTCTTC.

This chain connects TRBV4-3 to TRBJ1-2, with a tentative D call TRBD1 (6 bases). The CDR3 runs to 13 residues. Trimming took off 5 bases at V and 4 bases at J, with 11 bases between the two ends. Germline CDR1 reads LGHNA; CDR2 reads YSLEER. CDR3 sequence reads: CASSKLGGYGYTF. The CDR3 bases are TGCGCCAGCAGCAAGTTAGGGGGCTATGGCTACACCTTC.

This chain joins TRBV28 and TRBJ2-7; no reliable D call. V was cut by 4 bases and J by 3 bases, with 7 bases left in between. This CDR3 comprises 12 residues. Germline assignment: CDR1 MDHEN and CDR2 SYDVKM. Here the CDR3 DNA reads TGTGCCAGCAGTTCCCTCTTCTACGAGCAGTACTTC. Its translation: CASSSLFYEQYF.

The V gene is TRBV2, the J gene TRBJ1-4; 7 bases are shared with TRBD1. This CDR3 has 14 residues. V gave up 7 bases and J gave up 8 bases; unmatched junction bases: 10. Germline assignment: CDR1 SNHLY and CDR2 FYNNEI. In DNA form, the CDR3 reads TGTGCCAGCACCAGAAGCGAGACAGGGGAAAAACTGTTTTTT. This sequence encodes CASTRSETGEKLFF.

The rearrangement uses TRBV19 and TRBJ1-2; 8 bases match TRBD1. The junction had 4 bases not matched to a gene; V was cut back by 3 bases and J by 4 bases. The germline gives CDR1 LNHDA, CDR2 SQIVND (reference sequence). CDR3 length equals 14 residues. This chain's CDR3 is CASSIGTGVYGYTF. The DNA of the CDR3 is TGTGCCAGTAGTATCGGGACAGGAGTCTATGGCTACACCTTC.

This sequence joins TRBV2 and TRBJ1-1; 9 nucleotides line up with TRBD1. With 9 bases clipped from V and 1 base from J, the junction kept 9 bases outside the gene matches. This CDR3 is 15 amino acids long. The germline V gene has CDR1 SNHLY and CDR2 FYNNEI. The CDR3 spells CASTRQGGWNTEAFF. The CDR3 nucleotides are TGTGCCAGTACGAGACAGGGGGGGTGGAACACTGAAGCTTTCTTT.

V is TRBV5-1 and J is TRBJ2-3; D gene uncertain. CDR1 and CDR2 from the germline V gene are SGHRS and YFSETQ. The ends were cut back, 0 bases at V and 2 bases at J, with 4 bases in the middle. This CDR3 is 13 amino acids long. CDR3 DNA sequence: TGCGCCAGCAGCTTGGTAGTCACAGATACGCAGTATTTT. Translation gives CASSLVVTDTQYF.

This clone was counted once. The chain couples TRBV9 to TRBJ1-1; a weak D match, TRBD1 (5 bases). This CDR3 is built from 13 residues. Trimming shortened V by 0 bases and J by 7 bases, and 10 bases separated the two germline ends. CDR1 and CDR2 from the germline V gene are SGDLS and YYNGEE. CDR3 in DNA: TGTGCCAGCAGCGTAGAACCAGGGCTTGAAGCTTTCTTT. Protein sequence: CASSVEPGLEAFF.

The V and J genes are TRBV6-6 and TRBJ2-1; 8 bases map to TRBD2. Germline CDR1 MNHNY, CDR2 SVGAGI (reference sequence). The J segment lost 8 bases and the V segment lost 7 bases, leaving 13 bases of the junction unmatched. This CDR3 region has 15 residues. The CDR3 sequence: CASIISGGLIDEQFF. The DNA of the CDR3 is TGTGCCAGCATAATATCGGGGGGGCTTATCGATGAGCAGTTCTTC.